This note documents a single T cell receptor (beta chain) sequence. Per the original methods: For nucleated cells, counts were estimated from reference gene primer amplification. Here immunoSEQ multiplex PCR was the method, and the copy in TCRdb shows in-frame clones only, minus some. That table supplies the V and J calls and clone size; D and trimming were determined from the DNA. The table shows approximately 76,000 clones, with 75% to 85% occurring only once. The J segment lost 0 bases and the V segment lost 8 bases, leaving 9 bases of the junction unmatched. This CDR3 is 15 amino acids long. Germline CDR1 MNHEY, CDR2 SVGAGI. The data derive from a study of blood T cell repertoires in COVID-19. At the level of the study: Donors in the United States, Italy and Spain gave samples during acute or convalescent COVID-19. PBMCs, B-cell-depleted T cells, or T cells were the source of the cDNA or gDNA that made up the material.

The chain carries TRBV6-5 and TRBJ2-7; 8 bases fit TRBD2. Specimen: peripheral blood. The TCR was taken from a woman aged 55-69 years with acute or convalescent COVID-19. The CDR3 nucleotides read TGTGCCAGCGGCCCGGGGGGGACGTCCTCCTACGAGCAGTACTTC. Protein: CASGPGGTSSYEQYF.